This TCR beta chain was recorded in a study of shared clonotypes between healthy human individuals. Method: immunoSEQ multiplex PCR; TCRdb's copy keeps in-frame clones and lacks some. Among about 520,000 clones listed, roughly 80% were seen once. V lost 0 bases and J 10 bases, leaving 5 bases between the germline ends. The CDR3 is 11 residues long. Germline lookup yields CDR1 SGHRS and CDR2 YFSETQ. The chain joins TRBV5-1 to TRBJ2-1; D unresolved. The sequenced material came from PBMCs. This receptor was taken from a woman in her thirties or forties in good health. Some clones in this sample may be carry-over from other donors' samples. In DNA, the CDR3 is TGCGCCAGCAGCTTGGATCTCGAGCAGTTCTTC. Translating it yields CASSLDLEQFF.